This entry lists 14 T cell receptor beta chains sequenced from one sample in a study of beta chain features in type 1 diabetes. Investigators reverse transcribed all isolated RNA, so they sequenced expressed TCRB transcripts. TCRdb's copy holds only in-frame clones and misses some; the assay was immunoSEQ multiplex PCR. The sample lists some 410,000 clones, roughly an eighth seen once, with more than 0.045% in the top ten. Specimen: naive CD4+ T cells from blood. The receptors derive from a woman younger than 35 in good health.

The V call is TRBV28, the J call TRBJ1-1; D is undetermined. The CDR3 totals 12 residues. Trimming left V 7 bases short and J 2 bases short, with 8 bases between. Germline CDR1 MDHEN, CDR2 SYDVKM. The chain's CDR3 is CASTAFNTEAFF. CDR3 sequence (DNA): TGTGCCAGCACGGCATTTAACACTGAAGCTTTCTTT.

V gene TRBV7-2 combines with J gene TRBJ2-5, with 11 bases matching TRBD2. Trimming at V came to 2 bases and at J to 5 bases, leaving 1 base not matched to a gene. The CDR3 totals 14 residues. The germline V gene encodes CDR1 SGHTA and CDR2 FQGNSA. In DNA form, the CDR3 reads TGTGCCAGCAGCTTATCTAGCGGGAGGGAGACCCAGTACTTC. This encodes CASSLSSGRETQYF.

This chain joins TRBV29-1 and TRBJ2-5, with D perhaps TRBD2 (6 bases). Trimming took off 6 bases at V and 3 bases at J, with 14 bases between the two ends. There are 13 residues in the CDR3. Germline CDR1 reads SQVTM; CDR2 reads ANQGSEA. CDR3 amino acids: CSVGLSAKETQYF. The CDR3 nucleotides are TGCAGCGTGGGACTTTCAGCTAAAGAGACCCAGTACTTC.

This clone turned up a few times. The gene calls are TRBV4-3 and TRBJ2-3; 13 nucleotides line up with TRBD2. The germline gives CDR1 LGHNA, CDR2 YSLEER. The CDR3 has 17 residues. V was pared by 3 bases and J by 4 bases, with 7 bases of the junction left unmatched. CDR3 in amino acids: CASSHLSLAGGADTQYF. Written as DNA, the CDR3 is TGCGCCAGCAGCCACCTCTCACTAGCGGGGGGGGCAGATACGCAGTATTTT.

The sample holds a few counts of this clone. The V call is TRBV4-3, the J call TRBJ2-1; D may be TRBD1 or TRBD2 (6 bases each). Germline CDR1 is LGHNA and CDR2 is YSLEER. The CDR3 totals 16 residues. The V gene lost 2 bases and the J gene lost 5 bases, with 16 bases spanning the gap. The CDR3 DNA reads TGCGCCAGCAGCCAAAGATCGGGGGCAGGAAACAATGAGCAGTTCTTC. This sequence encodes CASSQRSGAGNNEQFF.

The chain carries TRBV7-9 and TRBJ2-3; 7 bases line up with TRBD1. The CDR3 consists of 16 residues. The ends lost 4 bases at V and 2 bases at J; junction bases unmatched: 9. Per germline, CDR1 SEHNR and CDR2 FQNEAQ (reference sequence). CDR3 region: CASSSSMTGNTDTQYF. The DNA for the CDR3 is TGTGCCAGCAGCTCCTCTATGACAGGGAACACAGATACGCAGTATTTT.

Here the CDR3 DNA reads TGTGCCAGCAGTGATACTAGCTCGTACGAGCAGTACTTC. This gives the protein CASSDTSSYEQYF. V usage is TRBV25-1 and J usage is TRBJ2-7, with D tentatively TRBD2 (6 bases). With 3 bases removed from V and 4 bases from J, the gap between germline ends came to 10 bases. Germline CDR1 and CDR2: MGHDK and SYGVNS. The CDR3 is made up of 13 amino acids.

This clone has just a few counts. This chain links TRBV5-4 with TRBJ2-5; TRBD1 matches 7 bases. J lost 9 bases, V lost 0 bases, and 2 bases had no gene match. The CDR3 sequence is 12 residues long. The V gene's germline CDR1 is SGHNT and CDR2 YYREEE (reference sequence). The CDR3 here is CASSLDTGAQYF. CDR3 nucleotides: TGTGCCAGCAGCTTGGACACAGGGGCCCAGTACTTC.

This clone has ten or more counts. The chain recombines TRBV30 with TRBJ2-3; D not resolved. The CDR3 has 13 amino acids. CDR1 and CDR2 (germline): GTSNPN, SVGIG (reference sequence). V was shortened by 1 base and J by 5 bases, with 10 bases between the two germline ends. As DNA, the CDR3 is TGTGCCTGGAGTGGGAACCAAGGAGATACGCAGTATTTT. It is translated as CAWSGNQGDTQYF.

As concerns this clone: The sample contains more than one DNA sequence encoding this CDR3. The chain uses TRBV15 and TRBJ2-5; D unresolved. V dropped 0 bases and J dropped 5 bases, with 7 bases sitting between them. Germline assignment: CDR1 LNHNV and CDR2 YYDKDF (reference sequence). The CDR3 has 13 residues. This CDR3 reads CATSRDLVETQYF. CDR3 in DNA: TGTGCCACCAGCAGAGATCTTGTGGAGACCCAGTACTTC.

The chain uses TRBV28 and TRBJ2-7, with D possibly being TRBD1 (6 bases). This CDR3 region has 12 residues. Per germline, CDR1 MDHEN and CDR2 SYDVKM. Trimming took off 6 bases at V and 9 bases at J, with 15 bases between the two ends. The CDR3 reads CASSPTGRMQYV. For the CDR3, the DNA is TGTGCCAGCAGCCCGACAGGCCGCATGCAGTACGTC.

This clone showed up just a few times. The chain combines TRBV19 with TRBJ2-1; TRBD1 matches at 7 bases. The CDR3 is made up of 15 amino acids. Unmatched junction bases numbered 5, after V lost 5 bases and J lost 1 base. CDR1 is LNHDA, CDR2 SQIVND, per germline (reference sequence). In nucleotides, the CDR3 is TGTGCCAGTAGTCCTAGACAGGGTTCCTACAATGAGCAGTTCTTC. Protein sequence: CASSPRQGSYNEQFF.

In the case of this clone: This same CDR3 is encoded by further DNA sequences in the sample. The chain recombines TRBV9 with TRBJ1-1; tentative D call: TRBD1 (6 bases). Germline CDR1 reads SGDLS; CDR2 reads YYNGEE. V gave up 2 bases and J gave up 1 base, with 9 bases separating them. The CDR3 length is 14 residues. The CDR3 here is CASSVGAQNTEAFF. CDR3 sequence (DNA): TGTGCCAGCAGCGTGGGGGCCCAGAACACTGAAGCTTTCTTT.

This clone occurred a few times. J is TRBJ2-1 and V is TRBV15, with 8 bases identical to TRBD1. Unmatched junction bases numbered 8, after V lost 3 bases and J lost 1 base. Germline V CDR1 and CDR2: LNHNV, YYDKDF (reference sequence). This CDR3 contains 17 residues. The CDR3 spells CATSRLQGEVSYNEQFF. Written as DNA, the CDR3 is TGTGCCACCAGCAGGTTACAGGGGGAAGTGTCCTACAATGAGCAGTTCTTC.